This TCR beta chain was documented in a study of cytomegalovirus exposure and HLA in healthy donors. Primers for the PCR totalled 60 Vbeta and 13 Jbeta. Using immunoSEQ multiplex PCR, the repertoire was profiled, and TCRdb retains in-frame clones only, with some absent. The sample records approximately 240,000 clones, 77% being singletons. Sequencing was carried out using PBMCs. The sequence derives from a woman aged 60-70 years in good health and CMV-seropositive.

The CDR3 here is CASSFGRTGVYEQYF. As DNA, the CDR3 is TGCGCCAGCAGCTTCGGGCGGACAGGGGTCTACGAGCAGTACTTC. The rearrangement joins TRBV5-1 to TRBJ2-7; TRBD1 agrees at 9 bases. Trimming at V came to 2 bases and at J to 3 bases, leaving 6 bases not matched to a gene. Germline lookup yields CDR1 SGHRS and CDR2 YFSETQ. The CDR3 is made up of 15 amino acids.